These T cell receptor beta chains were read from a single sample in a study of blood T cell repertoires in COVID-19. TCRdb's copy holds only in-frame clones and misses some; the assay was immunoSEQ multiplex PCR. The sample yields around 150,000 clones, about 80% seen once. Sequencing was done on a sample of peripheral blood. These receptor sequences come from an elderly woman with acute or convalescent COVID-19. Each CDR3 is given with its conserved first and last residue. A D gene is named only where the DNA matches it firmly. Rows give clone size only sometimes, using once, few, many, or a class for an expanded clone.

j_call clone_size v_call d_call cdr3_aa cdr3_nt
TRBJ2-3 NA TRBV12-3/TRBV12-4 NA CASSLRENTQYF TGTGCCAGCAGCCTCCGGGAAAATACGCAGTATTTT
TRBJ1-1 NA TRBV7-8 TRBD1 CASSPRGQTNTEAFF TGTGCCAGCAGCCCACGGGGACAGACGAACACTGAAGCTTTCTTT
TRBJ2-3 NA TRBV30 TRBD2 CAWSVLRGSPDTQYF TGTGCCTGGAGTGTACTCCGCGGGAGTCCAGATACGCAGTATTTT
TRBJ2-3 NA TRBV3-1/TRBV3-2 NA CASSQDRVSQYF TGTGCCAGCAGCCAAGACCGAGTTTCGCAGTATTTT
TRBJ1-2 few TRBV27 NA CASKNIGRDYGYTF TGTGCCAGCAAAAATATCGGCAGGGATTATGGCTACACCTTC
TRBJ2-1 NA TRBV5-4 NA CASSRGGEYNEQFF TGTGCCAGCAGCCGGGGAGGTGAATACAATGAGCAGTTCTTC
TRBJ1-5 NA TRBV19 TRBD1 CATLQGPPYSNQPQHF TGTGCCACCCTACAGGGGCCCCCTTATAGCAATCAGCCCCAGCATTTT
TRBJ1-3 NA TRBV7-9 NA CASSHPLDRTRGNTIYF TGTGCCAGCAGCCACCCGCTTGACAGGACGCGTGGAAACACCATATATTTT
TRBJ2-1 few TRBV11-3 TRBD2 CASSPGLAEGDEQFF TGTGCCAGCAGCCCGGGACTAGCTGAAGGGGATGAGCAGTTCTTC
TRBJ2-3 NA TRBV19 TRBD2 CASRVAGTSGGRDTQYF TGTGCCAGTAGGGTTGCCGGGACTAGCGGGGGGCGAGATACGCAGTATTTT
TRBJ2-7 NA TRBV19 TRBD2 CASSISYGTRYYEQYF TGTGCCAGTAGTATATCGTACGGGACTAGATACTACGAGCAGTACTTC
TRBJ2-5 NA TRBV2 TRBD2 CASLLAAKTQYF TGTGCCAGCCTACTAGCGGCGAAGACCCAGTACTTC
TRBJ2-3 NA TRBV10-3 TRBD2 CAISQTAGEGTDTQYF TGTGCCATCAGTCAAACAGCGGGAGAGGGCACAGATACGCAGTATTTT
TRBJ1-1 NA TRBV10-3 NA CASCENTEAFF TGTGCCTCGTGCGAGAACACTGAAGCTTTCTTT
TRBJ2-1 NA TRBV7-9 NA CASSFRWGAGEGNEQFF TGTGCCAGCAGCTTTCGCTGGGGGGCGGGAGAGGGCAATGAGCAGTTCTTC
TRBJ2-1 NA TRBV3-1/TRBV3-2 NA CASSQDIRNEQFF TGTGCCAGCAGCCAAGATATCCGTAATGAGCAGTTCTTC
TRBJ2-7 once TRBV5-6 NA CASSLGQASSYEQYF TGTGCCAGCAGCTTGGGACAGGCGAGCTCCTACGAGCAGTACTTC
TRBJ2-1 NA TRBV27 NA CASSRGPSSYNEQFF TGTGCCAGCAGTAGGGGCCCAAGCTCCTACAATGAGCAGTTCTTC
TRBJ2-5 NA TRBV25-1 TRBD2 CASSGGKTQYF TGTGCCAGCAGCGGGGGGAAGACCCAGTACTTC
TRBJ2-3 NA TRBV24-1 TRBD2 CATSGLVSGSGTDTQYF TGTGCCACCAGTGGGTTGGTTAGCGGGAGTGGCACAGATACGCAGTATTTT